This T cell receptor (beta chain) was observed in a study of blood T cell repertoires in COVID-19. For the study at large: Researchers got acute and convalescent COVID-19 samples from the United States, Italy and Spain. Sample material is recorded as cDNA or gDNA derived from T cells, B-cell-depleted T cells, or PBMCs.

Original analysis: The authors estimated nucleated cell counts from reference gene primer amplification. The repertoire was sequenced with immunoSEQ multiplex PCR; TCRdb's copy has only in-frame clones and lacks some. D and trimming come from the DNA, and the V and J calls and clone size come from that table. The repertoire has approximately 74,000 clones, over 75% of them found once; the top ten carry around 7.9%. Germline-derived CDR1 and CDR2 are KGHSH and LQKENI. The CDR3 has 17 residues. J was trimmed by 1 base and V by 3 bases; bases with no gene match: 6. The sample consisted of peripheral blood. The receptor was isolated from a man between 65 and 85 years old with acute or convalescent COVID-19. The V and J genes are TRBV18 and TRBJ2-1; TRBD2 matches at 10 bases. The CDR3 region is CASSPSTSGTSYNEQFF. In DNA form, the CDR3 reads TGTGCCAGCTCACCTTCCACTAGCGGGACATCCTACAATGAGCAGTTCTTC.